Below are 27 T cell receptor beta chains sequenced from a single sample in a study of blood T cell repertoires in COVID-19. Sequencing was performed with immunoSEQ multiplex PCR; in TCRdb, only in-frame clones are kept and a portion is missing. The sample consists of about 140,000 clones, around 84% of them appearing once. Sequenced input: peripheral blood. The receptor set was obtained from a woman between 55 and 75 years old with acute or convalescent COVID-19.

The rearrangement uses TRBV28 and TRBJ1-3, with D unclear. Germline V lookup: CDR1 MDHEN, CDR2 SYDVKM. Trimming cost V 8 bases and J 2 bases, with 13 bases left between them. The CDR3 runs to 14 residues. The CDR3 DNA reads TGTGCCAGCCAATCAGTCCTTACTGGAAACACCATATATTTT. Amino acids: CASQSVLTGNTIYF.

A few counts support this clone. The chain recombines TRBV4-2 with TRBJ1-2; D uncertain. The V gene lost 1 base and the J gene lost 0 bases, with 12 bases spanning the gap. The CDR3 sequence is 16 residues long. CDR1 LGHNA and CDR2 YNFKEQ come from the germline V gene. The CDR3 loop is CASSQGEGAPNYGYTF. CDR3 in DNA: TGTGCCAGCAGCCAAGGGGAGGGAGCACCTAACTATGGCTACACCTTC.

In this sample, this clone turned up once. The J gene is TRBJ2-3, the V gene TRBV5-1; 9 nucleotides align to TRBD2. Germline values: CDR1 SGHRS, CDR2 YFSETQ. This CDR3 contains 17 residues. V gave up 2 bases and J gave up 0 bases; unmatched junction bases: 7. The CDR3 DNA follows: TGCGCCAGCAGCTTTACGGCGGGGGGGCGAAGCACAGATACGCAGTATTTT. It codes for CASSFTAGGRSTDTQYF.

CDR3 sequence: CAISGTGANTGELFF. The DNA of the CDR3 is TGTGCCATCTCCGGGACAGGGGCTAACACCGGGGAGCTGTTTTTT. The chain combines TRBV10-3 with TRBJ2-2; 10 nucleotides agree with TRBD1. With V trimmed by 8 bases and J by 2 bases, 5 bases remained unmatched. CDR3 size: 15 residues. Germline lookup yields CDR1 ENHRY and CDR2 SYGVKD.

V is TRBV14 and J is TRBJ1-1; 7 nucleotides align to TRBD1. CDR1 SGHDN and CDR2 FVKESK come from the germline V gene. J lost 1 base, V lost 4 bases, and 6 bases had no gene match. The CDR3 spans 15 residues. CDR3 coding DNA: TGTGCCAGCAGCCGTTACAGGGGAGGGAACACTGAAGCTTTCTTT. It encodes CASSRYRGGNTEAFF.

This chain uses TRBV11-3 with TRBJ1-2, with D possibly matching TRBD1 (5 bases). The germline gives CDR1 SGHNT, CDR2 YENEEA. The V gene lost 1 base and the J gene lost 3 bases, with 12 bases spanning the gap. This CDR3 is built from 15 residues. CDR3 DNA sequence: TGTGCCAGCAGCTTAGTCCGGGGGGGAGACTATGGCTACACCTTC. Amino acids: CASSLVRGGDYGYTF. Filled out from reference TRBV11-3 and TRBJ1-2, the complete variable domain reads EAGVVQSPRYKIIEKKQPVAFWCNPISGHNTLYWYLQNLGQGPELLIRYENEEAVDDSQLPKDRFSAERLKGVDSTLKIQPAELGDSAVYLCASSLVRGGDYGYTFGSGTRLTVV.

The rearrangement joins TRBV6-6 to TRBJ2-2, with 14 nucleotides matching TRBD2. Per germline, CDR1 MNHNY and CDR2 SVGAGI (reference sequence). V shed 5 bases and J 3 bases; nucleotides not matched to a gene: 17. The CDR3 has 21 residues. As DNA, the CDR3 is TGTGCCAGCAGTCGTACCCCCCAGACTAGCGGGGGGGCTTTTGACACCGGGGAGCTGTTTTTT. Its protein product is CASSRTPQTSGGAFDTGELFF.

This clone has a handful of counts. The V and J genes are TRBV11-2 and TRBJ1-4, with D uncertain. V shed 6 bases and J shed 1 base, with 15 bases lying between them. Germline V CDR1 and CDR2: SGHAT, FQNNGV. The CDR3 covers 16 residues. The CDR3 protein is CASRSIRSGTNEKLFF. CDR3 bases: TGTGCCAGCAGATCGATCCGTTCGGGAACTAATGAAAAACTGTTTTTT.

The chain joins TRBV7-9 to TRBJ1-5; D perhaps matches TRBD1 (6 bases). Germline V CDR1 and CDR2: SEHNR, FQNEAQ (reference sequence). The CDR3 is 17 amino acids. The germline V and J ends were trimmed by 4 bases and 1 base, with 17 bases remaining between them. CDR3 sequence (DNA): TGTGCCAGCAGCTCTAGTGCGGGGGCAGGGAGCAATCAGCCCCAGCATTTT. Translating it yields CASSSSAGAGSNQPQHF.

This chain uses TRBV5-1 with TRBJ2-5, with TRBD2 identical over 7 bases. This CDR3 contains 15 residues. V was clipped by 1 base and J by 5 bases; unmatched bases: 8. Germline V lookup: CDR1 SGHRS, CDR2 YFSETQ. The CDR3 protein is CASSLQRGRGETQYF. CDR3 sequence (DNA): TGCGCCAGCAGCTTGCAGCGGGGCCGGGGGGAGACCCAGTACTTC. Looking up the rest from reference TRBV5-1 and TRBJ2-5 gives the full variable domain: KAGVTQTPRYLIKTRGQQVTLSCSPISGHRSVSWYQQTPGQGLQFLFEYFSETQRNKGNFPGRFSGRQFSNSRSEMNVSTLELGDSALYLCASSLQRGRGETQYFGPGTRLLVL.

This clone was counted a few times. The chain employs TRBV5-4 and TRBJ1-2; 12 bases map to TRBD1. This CDR3 is built from 15 residues. V lost 5 bases and J lost 2; bases outside the gene matches: 4. Germline CDR1 and CDR2: SGHNT and YYREEE (reference sequence). The CDR3 bases are TGTGCCAGCAGAGGGACAGGGGGCTTGAACTATGGCTACACCTTC. Protein: CASRGTGGLNYGYTF.

The V gene is TRBV18, the J gene TRBJ2-7; tentative D call: TRBD1 (6 bases). The CDR3 covers 15 residues. Trimming took 3 bases from V and 1 from J, leaving 13 bases between them. Germline CDR1 is KGHSH and CDR2 is LQKENI. The CDR3 sequence is CASSPTGTTSYEQYF. Written as DNA, the CDR3 is TGTGCCAGCTCACCCACAGGGACAACGTCCTACGAGCAGTACTTC. Full variable domain (outside the CDR3, taken from reference TRBV18 and TRBJ2-7): NAGVMQNPRHLVRRRGQEARLRCSPMKGHSHVYWYRQLPEEGLKFMVYLQKENIIDESGMPKERFSAEFPKEGPSILRIQQVVRGDSAAYFCASSPTGTTSYEQYFGPGTRLTVT.

The chain recombines TRBV9 with TRBJ2-5; 16 positions agree with TRBD2. Germline CDR1 and CDR2: SGDLS and YYNGEE. This CDR3 comprises 19 residues. Germline trimming cut 4 bases from V and 2 bases from J; bases unmatched to any gene: 11. CDR3 bases: TGTGCCAGCAGCCCTGTCCCGGGACTAGCGGGGGGGCCTCAAGAGACCCAGTACTTC. It is translated as CASSPVPGLAGGPQETQYF.

V gene TRBV7-9 combines with J gene TRBJ1-4; weak D call: TRBD1 (5 bases). The germline CDR1 and CDR2 sequences are SEHNR and FQNEAQ (reference sequence). The CDR3 runs 15 residues. V was pared by 1 base and J by 7 bases, with 13 bases between. For the CDR3, the DNA is TGTGCCAGCAGCTTAGGTGGAGGGGCGCGTGAAAAACTGTTTTTT. Protein: CASSLGGGAREKLFF.

The CDR3, as DNA: TGCGCCAGCAGCTTCACAGGGGTAGACTATGGCTACACCTTC. Encoded protein: CASSFTGVDYGYTF. This sequence joins TRBV5-1 and TRBJ1-2, with 7 bases matching TRBD1. The germline CDR1 and CDR2 sequences are SGHRS and YFSETQ. The CDR3 is made up of 14 amino acids. V was pared by 2 bases and J by 3 bases, with 4 bases of the junction left unmatched.

The chain carries TRBV28 and TRBJ2-5; 8 nucleotides line up with TRBD1. The CDR3 is 15 amino acids. Unmatched junction bases numbered 6, after V lost 5 bases and J lost 1 base. CDR1 MDHEN and CDR2 SYDVKM come from the germline V gene. The CDR3, as DNA: TGTGCCAGCAGTCCATCGACAGGGGCCCAAGAGACCCAGTACTTC. Protein sequence: CASSPSTGAQETQYF. Using reference TRBV28 and TRBJ2-5 for the parts outside the CDR3, the full variable domain is DVKVTQSSRYLVKRTGEKVFLECVQDMDHENMFWYRQDPGLGLRLIYFSYDVKMKEKGDIPEGYSVSREKKERFSLILESASTNQTSMYLCASSPSTGAQETQYFGPGTRLLVL.

This clone showed up just once. CDR3 protein: CASSQEGLAGVDAFF. The CDR3 DNA sequence: TGTGCCAGCAGCCAAGAAGGCCTAGCGGGGGTCGATGCGTTCTTC. The chain employs TRBV3-1 (or the pseudogene TRBV3-2) and TRBJ2-1; 10 bases map to TRBD2. With 0 bases clipped from V and 15 bases from J, the junction kept 11 bases outside the gene matches. The CDR3 covers 15 residues. The germline V gene has CDR1 LGHDT and CDR2 YNNKEL (reference sequence).

This clone occurred once. The chain links TRBV3-1 (or the pseudogene TRBV3-2) to TRBJ1-1, with TRBD1 identical over 7 bases. Germline trimming cut 4 bases from V and 4 bases from J; bases unmatched to any gene: 15. Germline CDR1 and CDR2: LGHDT and YNNKEL (reference sequence). The CDR3 covers 17 residues. The CDR3: CASSPPRTGRGSTEAFF. CDR3 coding DNA: TGTGCCAGCAGCCCCCCCCGGACAGGACGGGGAAGCACTGAAGCTTTCTTT.

V gene TRBV7-8 combines with J gene TRBJ2-1, with a possible D match to TRBD2 (5 bases). CDR3 length: 15 residues. Trimming removed 1 base from V and 5 bases from J, with 12 bases in between. Germline V gene lookup returns CDR1 SGHVS and CDR2 FQNEAQ. The CDR3 DNA reads as TGTGCCAGCAGCTTAGGCTCCGGGATTAACAATGAGCAGTTCTTC. Residues: CASSLGSGINNEQFF.

The V call is TRBV5-3, the J call TRBJ2-5, with D unresolved. TRBV5-3 qualifies as an ORF whose function is uncertain. The ends were cut back, 0 bases at V and 5 bases at J, with 17 bases in the middle. This CDR3 has 16 amino acids. The chain's CDR3 is CARSLARGSERETQYF. CDR3 DNA sequence: TGTGCCAGAAGCTTGGCCCGAGGTTCCGAGCGCGAGACCCAGTACTTC.

The V call is TRBV19, the J call TRBJ2-1; 7 positions agree with TRBD2. The germline gives CDR1 LNHDA, CDR2 SQIVND (reference sequence). The CDR3 consists of 14 residues. The junction had 5 bases not matched to a gene; V was cut back by 3 bases and J by 6 bases. The CDR3 bases are TGTGCCAGTAGTATCATGACTAGCAGCAATGAGCAGTTCTTC. Translated: CASSIMTSSNEQFF.

The chain recombines TRBV5-6 with TRBJ2-4; TRBD2 agrees at 9 bases. Losses at the gene ends were 4 bases for V and 3 bases for J; bases not matched to a gene: 5. The length of the CDR3 is 15 residues. Germline values: CDR1 SGHDT, CDR2 YYEEEE. The CDR3 is CASSELAGDKNIQYF. The CDR3 DNA is TGTGCCAGCAGCGAGTTAGCGGGAGACAAAAACATTCAGTACTTC.

The chain has TRBV10-2 and TRBJ2-7; 9 bases are shared with TRBD1. V lost 11 bases and J lost 2; bases outside the gene matches: 13. CDR1 and CDR2 (germline): WSHSY, SAAADI. The CDR3 extends over 15 amino acids. In DNA form, the CDR3 reads TGCGCCTGTTCTTCGGGGACAGGGTCCCCCTACGAGCAGTACTTC. Translating gives CACSSGTGSPYEQYF.

The chain uses TRBV2 and TRBJ1-4; D ambiguous. The CDR3 has 14 residues. Trimming took 11 bases from V and 0 from J, leaving 13 bases between them. In germline, CDR1 is SNHLY, CDR2 FYNNEI. The CDR3 here is CACREKATNEKLFF. The CDR3 DNA is TGTGCCTGTCGAGAGAAAGCAACTAATGAAAAACTGTTTTTT. The whole variable domain, filled in from reference TRBV2 and TRBJ1-4, reads EPEVTQTPSHQVTQMGQEVILRCVPISNHLYFYWYRQILGQKVEFLVSFYNNEISEKSEIFDDQFSVERPDGSNFTLKIRSTKLEDSAMYFCACREKATNEKLFFGSGTQLSVL.

The chain has TRBV11-3 and TRBJ2-7; TRBD2 matches at 15 bases. This CDR3 is 17 amino acids long. Trimming removed 5 bases from V and 1 base from J; junction bases left unmatched: 6. Germline V gene data show CDR1 as SGHNT and CDR2 as YENEEA. The DNA of the CDR3 is TGTGCCAGCAGCCGGACTAGCGGGGGGGCCAATTCCTACGAGCAGTACTTC. This codes for CASSRTSGGANSYEQYF.

The J gene is TRBJ2-3, the V gene TRBV3-1 (or the pseudogene TRBV3-2); D is possibly TRBD1 (7 bases). The CDR3 runs 14 residues. Germline V gene lookup returns CDR1 LGHDT and CDR2 YNNKEL (reference sequence). Trimming shortened V by 6 bases and J by 4 bases, and 14 bases separated the two germline ends. The CDR3 nucleotides are TGTGCCAGCAGACGACAGGGAGGATCAGATACGCAGTATTTT. This translates into CASRRQGGSDTQYF.

The gene calls are TRBV5-1 and TRBJ1-1, with D perhaps matching TRBD1 (6 bases). CDR3 length: 15 residues. V was trimmed by 0 bases and J by 5 bases, leaving 14 bases between them. Germline loops: CDR1 SGHRS, CDR2 YFSETQ. The DNA of the CDR3 is TGCGCCAGCAGCTTGGCGGGGGGGCCACTAACTGAAGCTTTCTTT. Protein sequence: CASSLAGGPLTEAFF.